This TCR beta chain originates from a study of technical replicates of blood from four donors. The V gene end was trimmed by 5 bases and the J gene end by 8 bases; junction bases not matched to a gene: 10. Germline V gene sequence: CDR1 MNHEY, CDR2 SMNVEV (reference sequence). The CDR3 runs to 14 residues. Libraries were prepared by immunoSEQ multiplex PCR; TCRdb keeps only in-frame clonotypes and omits some of them. The sample holds 75,000 to 95,000 clones, around 90% seen once. The TCR originated in a human donor in good health. The genes are TRBV27 and TRBJ1-2, with 8 positions matching TRBD1. Sequencing was performed on T cells isolated from PBMCs. The CDR3 region has the DNA TGTGCCAGCAGTCCACGACAGGGGTCACGGGGCTACACCTTC. Amino acids: CASSPRQGSRGYTF.